The 15 T cell receptor beta chains presented below share a single source sample, sequenced in a study of control samples from healthy donors and cancer patients (dated by TCRdb to between 2020 and 2021). Libraries were made using the immunoSEQ multiplex PCR assay. Not all clones reach the TCRdb copy of this immuneACCESS table, which keeps in-frame sequences only. Checked studies attribute under half of the gap to unresolved V genes and leave the rest unexplained. The sample table shows approximately 150,000 clones, and about nine tenths are seen once. The top ten constitute around 4.6% of the sample. The sequenced sample consisted of blood. The receptors here all came from a man aged 25-45 years in good health.

The V gene is TRBV2, the J gene TRBJ2-1, with D possibly being TRBD1 or TRBD2 (6 bases each). This CDR3 is built from 15 residues. Germline lookup yields CDR1 SNHLY and CDR2 FYNNEI. Trimming cost V 1 base and J 1 base, with 8 bases left between them. The CDR3 DNA sequence: TGTGCCAGCAGTGAAGGAGGGGGGTCCTACAATGAGCAGTTCTTC. Translated: CASSEGGGSYNEQFF.

This chain uses TRBV4-1 with TRBJ1-1; D remains unclear. The CDR3 covers 17 residues. Deletions cut 0 bases from V and 6 bases from J, with 20 bases between. Germline CDR1 is MGHRA and CDR2 is YSYEKL. The CDR3 is CASSQDLSTAGMSEAFF. The CDR3 coding sequence is TGCGCCAGCAGCCAAGATCTCTCCACAGCCGGTATGTCTGAAGCTTTCTTT.

This sequence joins TRBV19 and TRBJ2-7, with D unresolved. Germline CDR1 LNHDA, CDR2 SQIVND (reference sequence). This CDR3 comprises 15 residues. V dropped 4 bases and J dropped 3 bases, with 16 bases sitting between them. This chain's CDR3 is CASSTRADSNYEQYF. In DNA form, the CDR3 reads TGTGCCAGTAGTACAAGGGCTGACTCGAACTACGAGCAGTACTTC.

The rearrangement joins TRBV29-1 to TRBJ1-5, with D unclear. Per germline, CDR1 SQVTM and CDR2 ANQGSEA. The CDR3 totals 13 residues. The V and J ends lost 2 bases and 0 bases respectively, with 5 bases between them. CDR3 amino acids: CSVELDSNQPQHF. CDR3 sequence (DNA): TGCAGCGTTGAACTCGATAGCAATCAGCCCCAGCATTTT.

The chain uses TRBV10-2 and TRBJ1-4, with 8 nucleotides matching TRBD1. This CDR3 comprises 12 residues. Per the germline V gene, CDR1 is WSHSY and CDR2 is SAAADI. V lost 5 bases, J lost 7 bases, and 0 bases stayed unmatched. The CDR3 nucleotides are TGCGCCAGCAGTACAGGGGGTGAAAAACTGTTTTTT. This translates into CASSTGGEKLFF.

The chain couples TRBV24-1 to TRBJ1-1, with D unclear. V lost 4 bases and J 2 bases, leaving 10 bases between the germline ends. There are 14 residues in the CDR3. Germline lookup yields CDR1 KGHDR and CDR2 SFDVKD. The CDR3 reads CATSDATQNTEAFF. In nucleotides, the CDR3 is TGTGCCACCAGTGACGCCACACAAAACACTGAAGCTTTCTTT.

Only one count was recorded for this clone. J is TRBJ1-5 and V is TRBV7-8; 7 bases align to TRBD1. The length of the CDR3 is 15 residues. The V segment lost 1 base and the J segment 6 bases; nucleotides outside the gene matches: 6. Germline CDR1 and CDR2: SGHVS and FQNEAQ. The CDR3 bases are TGTGCCAGCAGCTTAGGCAGGGGGAGGATTCAGCCCCAGCATTTT. It specifies CASSLGRGRIQPQHF. The full variable domain, with the rest looked up from reference TRBV7-8 and TRBJ1-5, is GAGVSQSPRYKVAKRGQDVALRCDPISGHVSLFWYQQALGQGPEFLTYFQNEAQLDKSGLPSDRFFAERPEGSVSTLKIQRTQQEDSAVYLCASSLGRGRIQPQHFGDGTRLSIL.

This clone was detected only once. This chain joins TRBV2 and TRBJ1-2, with TRBD1 matching over 7 bases. This CDR3 has 15 amino acids. CDR1 and CDR2 (germline): SNHLY, FYNNEI. Trimming cost V 5 bases and J 8 bases; bases outside gene matches: 14. CDR3 sequence reads: CASSSIARQGAGYTF. CDR3 nucleotides: TGTGCCAGCAGTAGCATAGCTCGACAGGGAGCGGGCTACACCTTC.

The V gene is TRBV7-9, the J gene TRBJ2-5, with D perhaps TRBD1 or TRBD2 (5 bases each). The CDR3 consists of 15 residues. V lost 5 bases and J lost 2, with 15 bases in between. CDR1 is SEHNR and CDR2 is FQNEAQ in the germline V gene (reference sequence). CDR3 amino acids: CASSPVEGLQETQYF. The CDR3 nucleotides read TGTGCCAGCAGCCCCGTTGAGGGGTTACAAGAGACCCAGTACTTC.

This chain links TRBV12-3 or TRBV12-4 with TRBJ2-3; D not resolved. V lost 7 bases and J 3 bases, leaving 11 bases between the germline ends. The CDR3 has 13 amino acids. This CDR3 reads CASKMDRTDTQYF. The CDR3 DNA reads TGTGCCAGCAAGATGGACCGGACAGATACGCAGTATTTT.

The CDR3 sequence is CASSLRTEPGELFF. The CDR3 nucleotides are TGCGCCAGCAGCTTGAGGACGGAACCCGGGGAGCTGTTTTTT. This chain uses TRBV5-1 with TRBJ2-2; D unclear. The V and J ends lost 1 base and 6 bases respectively, with 10 bases between them. The germline gives CDR1 SGHRS, CDR2 YFSETQ. This CDR3 spans 14 amino acids. Variable domain in full (rest from reference TRBV5-1 and TRBJ2-2): KAGVTQTPRYLIKTRGQQVTLSCSPISGHRSVSWYQQTPGQGLQFLFEYFSETQRNKGNFPGRFSGRQFSNSRSEMNVSTLELGDSALYLCASSLRTEPGELFFGEGSRLTVL.

The genes are TRBV12-3 or TRBV12-4 and TRBJ2-7; 7 bases map to TRBD1. Trimming removed 5 bases from V and 8 bases from J; junction bases left unmatched: 6. There are 12 residues in the CDR3. The CDR3, as DNA: TGTGCCAGCAGTCAAGGGGACAGTCAGCAGTACTTC. Translation gives CASSQGDSQQYF.

V is TRBV2 and J is TRBJ1-6, with 9 bases fitting TRBD1. Losses at the gene ends were 2 bases for V and 10 bases for J; bases not matched to a gene: 6. This CDR3 is 15 amino acids long. Germline V lookup: CDR1 SNHLY, CDR2 FYNNEI. The CDR3 reads CASSEREGQGSPLHF. The CDR3 DNA is TGTGCCAGCAGTGAACGGGAGGGACAGGGCTCACCCCTCCACTTT.

The V call is TRBV10-3, the J call TRBJ2-5; TRBD2 is a possible D gene (5 bases). Germline CDR1 is ENHRY and CDR2 is SYGVKD. V lost 0 bases to trimming and J lost 1 base, with 15 bases between them. This CDR3 comprises 17 residues. In DNA form, the CDR3 reads TGTGCCATCAGTGAGTCTGGAAGCGGAACCCGCCAAGAGACCCAGTACTTC. Translation: CAISESGSGTRQETQYF.

J is TRBJ2-7 and V is TRBV7-9; D remains unclear. V dropped 5 bases and J dropped 7 bases, with 21 bases sitting between them. The CDR3 spans 15 residues. Germline lookup yields CDR1 SEHNR and CDR2 FQNEAQ (reference sequence). In DNA, the CDR3 is TGTGCCAGCAGCCGTTTATCCTCTCTGCTTGTGGAGCAGTACTTC. Its protein product is CASSRLSSLLVEQYF.